This TCR beta chain was sequenced in a study of control samples from healthy donors and cancer patients. Profiled with immunoSEQ multiplex PCR; TCRdb holds only in-frame clones, not every one. The sample consists of around 26,000 clones, around 86% of them appearing once. The V end was cut by 2 bases, the J end by 3 bases, with 5 bases between. The germline V gene has CDR1 LNHDA and CDR2 SQIVND (reference sequence). The length of the CDR3 is 12 residues. V is TRBV19 and J is TRBJ2-7; D gene ambiguous. Specimen: PBMCs. The clonotype originates from a man between 60 and 75 years old with colorectal cancer. This CDR3 reads CASSIKGYEQYF. CDR3 coding DNA: TGTGCCAGTAGTATAAAGGGCTACGAGCAGTACTTC. Drawing the rest from reference TRBV19 and TRBJ2-7, the complete variable domain is DGGITQSPKYLFRKEGQNVTLSCEQNLNHDAMYWYRQDPGQGLRLIYYSQIVNDFQKGDIAEGYSVSREKKESFPLTVTSAQKNPTAFYLCASSIKGYEQYFGPGTRLTVT.